This TCR beta chain is from a study of T-cell reconstitution after alpha-beta-depleted transplantation in children. Trimming stripped 3 bases from V and 0 bases from J, with 8 bases between. Germline V gene data show CDR1 as MGHRA and CDR2 as YSYEKL. This CDR3 contains 14 residues. Concerning this clonotype: What it recognizes is unknown.

Regarding the study as a whole: One year after transplant, T-cell counts and diversity came mostly from newly produced T cells. There were reportedly several hundred expanded graft clones from which alpha-beta T cells came about two months after transplant.

Preparation of the TCRbeta library involved a method that used unique molecular identifiers. TCRdb processed the PCR reads anew with MiXCR; each CDR3 protein has one entry. This sample carries over 90,000 distinct CDR3 sequences, roughly 7.6% of them seen once, and the ten largest clones take about 17%. Source: PBMCs, taken before TCRalphabeta/CD19-depleted stem cell transplant. This chain connects TRBV4-1 to TRBJ1-1; weak D call: TRBD1 (5 bases). The source of this sequence is a boy aged 2 to 10 with acute lymphoblastic leukemia, due to receive a stem cell transplant. CDR3 nucleotides: TGCGCCAGCAGCCATACAGGTATGAACACTGAAGCTTTCTTT. The encoded protein is CASSHTGMNTEAFF.